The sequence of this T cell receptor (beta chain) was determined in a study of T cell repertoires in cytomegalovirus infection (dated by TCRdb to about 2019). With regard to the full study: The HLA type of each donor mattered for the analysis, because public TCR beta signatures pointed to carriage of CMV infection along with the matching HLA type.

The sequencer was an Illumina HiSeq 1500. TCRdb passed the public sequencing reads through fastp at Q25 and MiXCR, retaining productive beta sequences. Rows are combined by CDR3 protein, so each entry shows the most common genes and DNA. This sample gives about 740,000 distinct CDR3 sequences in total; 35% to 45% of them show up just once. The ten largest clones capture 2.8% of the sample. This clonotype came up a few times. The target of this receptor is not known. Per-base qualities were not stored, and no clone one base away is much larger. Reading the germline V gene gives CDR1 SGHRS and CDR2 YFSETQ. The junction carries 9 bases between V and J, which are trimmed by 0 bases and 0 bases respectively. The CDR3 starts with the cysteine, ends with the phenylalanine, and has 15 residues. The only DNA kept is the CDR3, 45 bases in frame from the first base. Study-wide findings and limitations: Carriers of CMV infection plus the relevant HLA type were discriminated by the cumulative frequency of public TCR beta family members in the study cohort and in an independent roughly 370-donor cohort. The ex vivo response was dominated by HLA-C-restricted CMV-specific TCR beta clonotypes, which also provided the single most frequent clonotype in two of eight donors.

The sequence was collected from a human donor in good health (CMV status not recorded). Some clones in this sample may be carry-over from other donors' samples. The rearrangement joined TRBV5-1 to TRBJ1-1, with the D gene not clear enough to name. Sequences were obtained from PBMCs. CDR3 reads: CASSLGGYVNTEAFF. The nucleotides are TGCGCCAGCAGCTTGGGGGGTTACGTGAACACTGAAGCTTTCTTT.